This entry features one T cell receptor (beta chain) sequence. This specimen belongs to a study of T cell responses to AZD1222 COVID-19 vaccine. Clones were sequenced by immunoSEQ multiplex PCR, and TCRdb holds only the in-frame ones, with some missing. The table includes around 100,000 clones, around nine tenths detected once. CDR1 is MRHNA, CDR2 SNTAGT, per germline. V dropped 4 bases and J dropped 7; count of bases not matched to a gene: 4. The CDR3 totals 13 residues. The starting material was peripheral blood, obtained on day 0 of AZD1222 vaccination. The chain uses TRBV6-4 and TRBJ1-5; 7 positions agree with TRBD1. This receptor was obtained from an adult in good health. CDR3 residues: CASSVQGGQPQHF. The CDR3 nucleotides are TGTGCCAGCAGTGTCCAGGGGGGACAGCCCCAGCATTTT.